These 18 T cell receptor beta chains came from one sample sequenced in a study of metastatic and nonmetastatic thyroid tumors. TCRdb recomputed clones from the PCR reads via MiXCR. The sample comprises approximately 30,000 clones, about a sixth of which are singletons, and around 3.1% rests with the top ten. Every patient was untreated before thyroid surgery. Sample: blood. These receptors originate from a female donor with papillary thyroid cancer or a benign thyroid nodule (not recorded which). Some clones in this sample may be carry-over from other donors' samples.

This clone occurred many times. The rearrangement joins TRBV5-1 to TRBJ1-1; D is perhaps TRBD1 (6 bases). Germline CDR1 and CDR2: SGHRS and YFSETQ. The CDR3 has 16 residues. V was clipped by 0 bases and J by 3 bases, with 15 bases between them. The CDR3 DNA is TGCGCCAGCAGCTTGGGAGCGGGGGGCAGAGACACTGAAGCTTTCTTT. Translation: CASSLGAGGRDTEAFF.

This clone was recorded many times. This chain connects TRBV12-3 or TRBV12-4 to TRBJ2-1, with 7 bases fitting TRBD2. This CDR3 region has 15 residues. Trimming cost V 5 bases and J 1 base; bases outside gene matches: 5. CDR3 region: CASSNLAESYNEQFF. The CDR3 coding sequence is TGTGCCAGCAGTAACCTAGCGGAGTCCTACAATGAGCAGTTCTTC.

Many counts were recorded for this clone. CDR3 nucleotides: TGTGCCAGCAGTGATAGCGGAATAGGTTCCGGGGAGCTGTTTTTT. It codes for CASSDSGIGSGELFF. The genes are TRBV2 and TRBJ2-2, with D possibly TRBD2 on 6 matching bases. Germline loops: CDR1 SNHLY, CDR2 FYNNEI. Deletions cut 3 bases from V and 6 bases from J, with 14 bases between. This CDR3 comprises 15 residues.

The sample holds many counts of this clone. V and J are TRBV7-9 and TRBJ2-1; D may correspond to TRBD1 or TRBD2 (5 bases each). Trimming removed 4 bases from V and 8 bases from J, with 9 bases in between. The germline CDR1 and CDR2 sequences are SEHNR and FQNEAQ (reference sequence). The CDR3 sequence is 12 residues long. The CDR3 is CASSSGGHEQFF. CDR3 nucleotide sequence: TGTGCCAGCAGCTCTGGGGGTCATGAGCAGTTCTTC.

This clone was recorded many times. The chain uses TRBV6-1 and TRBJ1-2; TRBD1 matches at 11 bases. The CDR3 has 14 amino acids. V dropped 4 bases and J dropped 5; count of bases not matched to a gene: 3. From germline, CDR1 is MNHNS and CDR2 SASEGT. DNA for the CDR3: TGTGCCAGCAGTGCCCGGGACAGGGGGTATGGCTACACCTTC. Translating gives CASSARDRGYGYTF.

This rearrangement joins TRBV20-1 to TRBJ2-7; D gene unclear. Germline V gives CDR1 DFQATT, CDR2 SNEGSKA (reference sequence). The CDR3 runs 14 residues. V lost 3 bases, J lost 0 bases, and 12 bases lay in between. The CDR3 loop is CSARIDSASYEQYF. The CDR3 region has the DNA TGCAGTGCTAGGATTGACTCCGCCTCCTACGAGCAGTACTTC.

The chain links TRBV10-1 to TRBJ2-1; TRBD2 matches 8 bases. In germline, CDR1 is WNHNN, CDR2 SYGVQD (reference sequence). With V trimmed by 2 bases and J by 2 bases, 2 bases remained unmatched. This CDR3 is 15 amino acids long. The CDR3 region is CASSENSGAYNEQFF. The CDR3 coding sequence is TGCGCCAGCAGTGAGAATAGCGGGGCCTACAATGAGCAGTTCTTC.

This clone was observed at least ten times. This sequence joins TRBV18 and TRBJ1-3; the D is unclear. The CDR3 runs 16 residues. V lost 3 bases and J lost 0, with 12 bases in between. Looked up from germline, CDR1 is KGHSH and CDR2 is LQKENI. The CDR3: CASSPPQSHSGNTIYF. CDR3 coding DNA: TGTGCCAGCTCACCCCCACAGTCCCACTCTGGAAACACCATATATTTT.

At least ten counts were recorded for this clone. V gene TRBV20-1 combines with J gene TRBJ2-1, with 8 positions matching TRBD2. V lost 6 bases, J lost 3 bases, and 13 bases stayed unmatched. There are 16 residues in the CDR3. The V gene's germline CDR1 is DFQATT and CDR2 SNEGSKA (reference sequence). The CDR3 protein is CSAEPAGEGGYNEQFF. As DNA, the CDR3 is TGCAGTGCAGAGCCAGCGGGAGAAGGGGGCTACAATGAGCAGTTCTTC.

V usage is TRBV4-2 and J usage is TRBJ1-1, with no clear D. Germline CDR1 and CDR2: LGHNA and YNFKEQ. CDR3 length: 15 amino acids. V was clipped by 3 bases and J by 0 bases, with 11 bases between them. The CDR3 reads CASSQAGLLNTEAFF. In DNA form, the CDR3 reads TGTGCCAGCAGCCAGGCCGGGCTCTTGAACACTGAAGCTTTCTTT.

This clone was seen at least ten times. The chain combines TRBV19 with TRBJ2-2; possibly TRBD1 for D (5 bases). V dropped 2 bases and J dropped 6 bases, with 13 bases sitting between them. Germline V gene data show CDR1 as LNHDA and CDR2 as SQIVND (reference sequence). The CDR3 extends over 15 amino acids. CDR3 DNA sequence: TGTGCCAGTAGTATAATCCAGGGTGGCGCCGGGGAGCTGTTTTTT. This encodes CASSIIQGGAGELFF. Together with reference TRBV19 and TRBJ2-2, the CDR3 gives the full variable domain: DGGITQSPKYLFRKEGQNVTLSCEQNLNHDAMYWYRQDPGQGLRLIYYSQIVNDFQKGDIAEGYSVSREKKESFPLTVTSAQKNPTAFYLCASSIIQGGAGELFFGEGSRLTVL.

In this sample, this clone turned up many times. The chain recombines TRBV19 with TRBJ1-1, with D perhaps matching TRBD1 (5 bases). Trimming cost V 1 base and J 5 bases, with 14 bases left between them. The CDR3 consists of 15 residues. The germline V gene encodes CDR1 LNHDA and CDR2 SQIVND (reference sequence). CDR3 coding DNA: TGTGCCAGTAGTATAGGGGGGACGGGAGGGACTGAAGCTTTCTTT. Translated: CASSIGGTGGTEAFF.

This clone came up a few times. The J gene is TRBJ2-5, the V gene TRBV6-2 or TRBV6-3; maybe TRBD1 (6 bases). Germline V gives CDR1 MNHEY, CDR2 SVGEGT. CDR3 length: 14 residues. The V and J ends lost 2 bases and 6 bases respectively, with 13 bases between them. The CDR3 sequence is CASSYAGTLQTQYF. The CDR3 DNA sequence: TGTGCCAGCAGTTACGCAGGGACACTACAGACCCAGTACTTC.

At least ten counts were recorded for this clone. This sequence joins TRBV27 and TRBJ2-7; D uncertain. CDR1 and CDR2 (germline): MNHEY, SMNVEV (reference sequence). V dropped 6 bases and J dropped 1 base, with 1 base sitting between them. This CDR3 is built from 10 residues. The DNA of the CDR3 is TGTGCCAGCAGGTCCTACGAGCAGTACTTC. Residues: CASRSYEQYF.

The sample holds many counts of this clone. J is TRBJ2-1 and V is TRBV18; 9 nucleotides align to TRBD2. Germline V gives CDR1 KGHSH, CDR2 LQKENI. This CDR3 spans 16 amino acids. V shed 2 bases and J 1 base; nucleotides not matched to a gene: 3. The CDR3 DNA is TGTGCCAGCTCACCAATTAGCGGGAGTTCCTACAATGAGCAGTTCTTC. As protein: CASSPISGSSYNEQFF. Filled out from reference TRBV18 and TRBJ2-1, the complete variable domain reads NAGVMQNPRHLVRRRGQEARLRCSPMKGHSHVYWYRQLPEEGLKFMVYLQKENIIDESGMPKERFSAEFPKEGPSILRIQQVVRGDSAAYFCASSPISGSSYNEQFFGPGTRLTVL.

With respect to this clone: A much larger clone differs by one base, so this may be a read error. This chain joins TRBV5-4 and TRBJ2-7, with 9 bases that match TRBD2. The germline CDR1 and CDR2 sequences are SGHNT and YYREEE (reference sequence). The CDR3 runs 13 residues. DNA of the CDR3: TGTTCCAGCAGCCTAGGACTAGCGCGAGAGCAGTACTTC. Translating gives CSSSLGLAREQYF.

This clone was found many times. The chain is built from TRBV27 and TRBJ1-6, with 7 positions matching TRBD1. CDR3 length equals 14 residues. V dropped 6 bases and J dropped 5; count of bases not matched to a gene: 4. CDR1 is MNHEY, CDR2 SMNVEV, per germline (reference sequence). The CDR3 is CASREDRDNSPLHF. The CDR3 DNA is TGTGCCAGCAGGGAAGACAGGGATAATTCACCCCTCCACTTT.

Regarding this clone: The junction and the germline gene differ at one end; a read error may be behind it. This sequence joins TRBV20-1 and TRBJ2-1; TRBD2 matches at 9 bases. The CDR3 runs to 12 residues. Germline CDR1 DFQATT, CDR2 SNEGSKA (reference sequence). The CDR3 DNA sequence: TGCAGTGCTAGAGTAGCGGGGGATCAGCATTTCTTC. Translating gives CSARVAGDQHFF.